This is a list of T cell receptor beta chains from one sample in a study of blood T cell repertoires in COVID-19. The method was immunoSEQ multiplex PCR; TCRdb's version includes in-frame clones alone and lacks a portion of them. The table shows about 260,000 clones, with approximately 86% occurring only once. Sequencing used peripheral blood. These receptors were taken from a man aged 40-50 years who had recovered from COVID-19. Both conserved end residues are part of each CDR3. A D gene is named only where the DNA matches it firmly. A clone size is listed for some rows: how often the clone was seen (once, few, many), or a class if it is expanded.

D gene	J gene	clone size	V gene	CDR3 DNA	CDR3 protein
TRBD1	TRBJ2-5	NA	TRBV7-2	TGTGCCAGCAGCTTAATCGGTCGGGGACAGGGTGATGAGACCCAGTACTTC	CASSLIGRGQGDETQYF
TRBD1	TRBJ1-5	NA	TRBV7-9	TGTGCCAGCAGCTCTAGGACAGGGTTCGATCAGCCCCAGCATTTT	CASSSRTGFDQPQHF
NA	TRBJ1-5	NA	TRBV27	TGTGCCAGCAGTATACCAACGCGGGGCAATCAGCCCCAGCATTTT	CASSIPTRGNQPQHF
TRBD2	TRBJ2-7	NA	TRBV4-1	TGCGCCAGCAGCCAGGAACTAGCGGGAGTTCTTTACGAGCAGTACTTC	CASSQELAGVLYEQYF
NA	TRBJ2-1	NA	TRBV24-1	TGTGCCACCAGTGATACCCACAGGGCGCTATACTACAATGAGCAGTTCTTC	CATSDTHRALYYNEQFF
NA	TRBJ2-7	NA	TRBV12-3/TRBV12-4	TGTGCCAGCCGCCGGGGGTACGAGCAGTACTTC	CASRRGYEQYF
TRBD2	TRBJ2-1	NA	TRBV27	TGTGCCAGCAGTTTCACGGCGGGGGGGATAAATGAGCAGTTCTTC	CASSFTAGGINEQFF
NA	TRBJ2-1	NA	TRBV3-1/TRBV3-2	TGTGCCAGCAGCCCCCCGGGACACAACTACAATGAGCAGTTCTTC	CASSPPGHNYNEQFF
TRBD2	TRBJ2-5	NA	TRBV2	TGTGCCAGCGGACGCCGACTAGCGGAACGAGAGACCCAGTACTTC	CASGRRLAERETQYF
TRBD2	TRBJ2-7	NA	TRBV5-1	TGCGCCAGCAGCCCCCGCGCGGGGGAGACCTACGAGCAGTACTTC	CASSPRAGETYEQYF
TRBD1	TRBJ1-1	NA	TRBV18	TGTGCCAGCTCACCACCGACAGGGTCGAACACTGAAGCTTTCTTT	CASSPPTGSNTEAFF
TRBD1	TRBJ1-1	many	TRBV9	TGTGCCAGCACCAGGACAGGGGGCCCGACTCCTTACACTGAAGCTTTCTTT	CASTRTGGPTPYTEAFF
TRBD1	TRBJ1-1	once	TRBV27	TGTGCCAGCAGTTTCCGACAGGGGAGAGCTTTCTTT	CASSFRQGRAFF
NA	TRBJ2-3	NA	TRBV2	TGTGCCAGCAGTGACGGGTACACAGATACGCAGTATTTT	CASSDGYTDTQYF
NA	TRBJ2-7	NA	TRBV7-2	TGTGCCAGCAGCTCGCCCGGGTCGAGGACCTACGAGCAGTACTTC	CASSSPGSRTYEQYF
NA	TRBJ2-7	NA	TRBV6-6	TGTGCCAGCACTCCCAGGGGTACCGAGACCTACGAGCAGTACTTC	CASTPRGTETYEQYF
NA	TRBJ2-7	NA	TRBV6-4	TGTGCCAGCACTCCCGACAGGCCGAAGGCCTACGAGCAGTACTTC	CASTPDRPKAYEQYF
TRBD1	TRBJ2-3	NA	TRBV4-3	TGCGCCAGCAGCCAAGACATTGTTACGGGACAGGGGGTCACAGATACGCAGTATTTT	CASSQDIVTGQGVTDTQYF
NA	TRBJ1-2	NA	TRBV18	TGTGCCAGCTCACCGCTACCACACTATGGCTACACCTTC	CASSPLPHYGYTF
NA	TRBJ2-7	once	TRBV19	TGTGCCAGTAGTATCCAAAGGGGGACCTACGAGCAGTACTTC	CASSIQRGTYEQYF
TRBD1	TRBJ1-6	few	TRBV7-8	TGTGCCAGCAGCTTGACAGGGAAGAATTCACCCCTCCACTTT	CASSLTGKNSPLHF
TRBD1	TRBJ1-2	NA	TRBV6-5	TGTGCCAGCAGGACACCGGGACAGGGGTCCTATGGCTACACCTTC	CASRTPGQGSYGYTF
NA	TRBJ2-7	NA	TRBV2	TGTGCCAGCAGTGTATTGGGGGGAAAGGGCGAGCAGTACTTC	CASSVLGGKGEQYF
TRBD2	TRBJ2-5	NA	TRBV29-1	TGCAGCGGCGGCCCGGGAGGGCCGAGGGAGACCCAGTACTTC	CSGGPGGPRETQYF
NA	TRBJ2-3	NA	TRBV4-2	TGTGCCAGCAGCCAAGCGGCGGGGTCTAGCACAGATACGCAGTATTTT	CASSQAAGSSTDTQYF
NA	TRBJ2-2	NA	TRBV3-1/TRBV3-2	TGTGCCAGCACCCCCTCCCTCAGAACGTCCGGGGAGCTGTTTTTT	CASTPSLRTSGELFF
TRBD2	TRBJ2-1	once	TRBV5-1	TGCGCCAGCAGCTTGTCTAGCGGGATCGGTCGTGAGCAGTTCTTC	CASSLSSGIGREQFF
NA	TRBJ2-3	once	TRBV7-9	TGTGCCAGCAGCTTAGGTGTGTCCCAAGATACGCAGTATTTT	CASSLGVSQDTQYF
NA	TRBJ1-2	NA	TRBV20-1	TGCAGTGCTAGTCACCAGGGAGGAAACTATGGCTACACCTTC	CSASHQGGNYGYTF